The entry below gives a single T cell receptor beta chain sequence along with its context. Its antigen is currently unknown. The sample comes from a study of graft-versus-host responses after intestinal transplantation. Study observations and caveats: HvG clone declines early post-transplant were associated with peak circulating GvH levels. Within the allografts of patients who had graft-donor T cell macrochimerism, graft-versus-host to host-versus-graft clonal ratios were high. GvH clones occurred in recipient marrow; some first appeared in ileum or blood.

This CDR3 spans 15 amino acids. Germline assignment: CDR1 SEHNR and CDR2 FQNEAQ (reference sequence). The germline V and J ends were trimmed by 5 bases and 4 bases, with 14 bases remaining between them. The protocol was immunoSEQ multiplex PCR, while the TCRdb copy is restricted to in-frame clones and leaves out a portion. The sample shows 55,000 to 70,000 clones, more than 75% of them seen only once. Sample: PBMCs, taken about 120 days after intestinal transplantation. This chain joins TRBV7-9 and TRBJ1-4; D gene unclear. This clonotype was obtained from a human patient who received an intestinal transplant, so some T cells may come from the graft donor. The CDR3, as DNA: TGTGCCAGCAGCCCATCACAAACAAATAATGAAAAACTGTTTTTT. Amino acid sequence: CASSPSQTNNEKLFF. Full variable domain (rest looked up from reference TRBV7-9 and TRBJ1-4): DTGVSQNPRHKITKRGQNVTFRCDPISEHNRLYWYRQTLGQGPEFLTYFQNEAQLEKSRLLSDRFSAERPKGSFSTLEIQRTEQGDSAMYLCASSPSQTNNEKLFFGSGTQLSVL.